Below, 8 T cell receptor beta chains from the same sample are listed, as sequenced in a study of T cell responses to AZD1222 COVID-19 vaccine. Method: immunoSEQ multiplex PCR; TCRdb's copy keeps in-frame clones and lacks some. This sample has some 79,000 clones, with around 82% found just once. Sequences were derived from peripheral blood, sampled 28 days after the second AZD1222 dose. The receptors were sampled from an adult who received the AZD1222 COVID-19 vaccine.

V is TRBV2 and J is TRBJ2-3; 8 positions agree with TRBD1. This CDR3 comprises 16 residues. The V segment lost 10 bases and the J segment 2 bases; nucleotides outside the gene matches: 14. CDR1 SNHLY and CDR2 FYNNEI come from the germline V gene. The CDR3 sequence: CATKRRETGDTDTQYF. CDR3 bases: TGTGCCACCAAAAGGAGGGAGACAGGGGACACAGATACGCAGTATTTT.

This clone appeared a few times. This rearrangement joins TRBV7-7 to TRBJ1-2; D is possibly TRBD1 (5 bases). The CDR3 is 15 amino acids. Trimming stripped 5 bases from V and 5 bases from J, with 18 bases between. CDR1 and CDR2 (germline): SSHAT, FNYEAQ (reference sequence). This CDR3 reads CASSPLEGERYGYTF. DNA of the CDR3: TGTGCCAGCAGCCCGCTCGAAGGGGAAAGGTATGGCTACACCTTC.

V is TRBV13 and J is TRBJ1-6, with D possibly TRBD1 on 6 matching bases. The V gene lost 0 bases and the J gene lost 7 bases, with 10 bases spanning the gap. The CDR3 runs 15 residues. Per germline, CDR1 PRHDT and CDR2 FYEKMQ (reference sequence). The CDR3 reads CASSLGTGSNSPLHF. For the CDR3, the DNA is TGTGCCAGCAGCTTAGGGACAGGTTCCAATTCACCCCTCCACTTT. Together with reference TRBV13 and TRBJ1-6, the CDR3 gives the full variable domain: AAGVIQSPRHLIKEKRETATLKCYPIPRHDTVYWYQQGPGQDPQFLISFYEKMQSDKGSIPDRFSAQQFSDYHSELNMSSLELGDSALYFCASSLGTGSNSPLHFGNGTRLTVT.

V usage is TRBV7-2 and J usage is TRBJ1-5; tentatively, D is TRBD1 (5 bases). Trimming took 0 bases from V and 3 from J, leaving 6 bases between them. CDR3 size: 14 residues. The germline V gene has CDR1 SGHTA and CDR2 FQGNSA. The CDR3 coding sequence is TGTGCCAGCAGCTTAGCAGGGGTCAATCAGCCCCAGCATTTT. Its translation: CASSLAGVNQPQHF. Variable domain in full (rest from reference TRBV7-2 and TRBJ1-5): GAGVSQSPSNKVTEKGKDVELRCDPISGHTALYWYRQSLGQGLEFLIYFQGNSAPDKSGLPSDRFSAERTGGSVSTLTIQRTQQEDSAVYLCASSLAGVNQPQHFGDGTRLSIL.

The CDR3 region is CASSVLPTNEKLFF. CDR3 sequence (DNA): TGTGCCAGCAGCGTCCTTCCAACTAATGAAAAACTGTTTTTT. The gene calls are TRBV9 and TRBJ1-4; D is unresolved. This CDR3 spans 14 amino acids. Per the germline V gene, CDR1 is SGDLS and CDR2 is YYNGEE. V was clipped by 2 bases and J by 0 bases, with 5 bases between them.

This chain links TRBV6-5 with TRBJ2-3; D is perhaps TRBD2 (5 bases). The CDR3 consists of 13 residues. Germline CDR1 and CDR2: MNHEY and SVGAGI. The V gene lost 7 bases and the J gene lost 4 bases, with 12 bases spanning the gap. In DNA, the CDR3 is TGTGCCAGCATGAGGGTTGGGGCAGATACGCAGTATTTT. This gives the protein CASMRVGADTQYF.

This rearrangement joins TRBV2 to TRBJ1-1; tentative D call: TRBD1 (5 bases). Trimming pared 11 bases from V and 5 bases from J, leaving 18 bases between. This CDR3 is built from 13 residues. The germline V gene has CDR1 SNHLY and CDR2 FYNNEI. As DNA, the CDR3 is TGTGCCTGCGGATCGGGACTGCGGACTGAAGCTTTCTTT. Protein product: CACGSGLRTEAFF. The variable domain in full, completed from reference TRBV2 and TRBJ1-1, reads EPEVTQTPSHQVTQMGQEVILRCVPISNHLYFYWYRQILGQKVEFLVSFYNNEISEKSEIFDDQFSVERPDGSNFTLKIRSTKLEDSAMYFCACGSGLRTEAFFGQGTRLTVV.

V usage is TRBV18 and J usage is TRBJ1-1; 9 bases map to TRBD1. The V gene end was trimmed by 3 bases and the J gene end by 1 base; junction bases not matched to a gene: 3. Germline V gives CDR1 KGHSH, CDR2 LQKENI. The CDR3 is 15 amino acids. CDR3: CASSPPQGANTEAFF. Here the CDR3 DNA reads TGTGCCAGCTCACCTCCACAGGGGGCGAACACTGAAGCTTTCTTT.